The 28 T cell receptor beta chains reported below all come from one sample, sequenced in a study of T-cell reconstitution after alpha-beta-depleted transplantation in children. A library of TCRbeta sequences, prepared with unique molecular identifiers, was generated. TCRdb itself ran the PCR reads through MiXCR, one entry per CDR3 protein. The profile shows about 980,000 distinct CDR3 sequences, roughly 29% of them singletons. The specimen was PBMCs, mostly from graft donor cells, collected 360 days after TCRalphabeta/CD19-depleted stem cell transplant. The receptor source for this set is a boy younger than two who had a stem cell transplant for SCID, so the T cells may come from the graft donor.

The genes are TRBV7-2 and TRBJ2-3; D is unresolved. Germline CDR1 SGHTA, CDR2 FQGNSA. There are 13 residues in the CDR3. V lost 2 bases to trimming and J lost 2 bases, with 5 bases between them. The CDR3 nucleotides are TGTGCCAGCAGCTTATTCCCCACAGATACGCAGTATTTT. Translating it yields CASSLFPTDTQYF.

The rearrangement links TRBV3-1 to TRBJ2-1; D is unresolved. Trimming took off 4 bases at V and 0 bases at J, with 13 bases between the two ends. This CDR3 region has 16 residues. Germline V gives CDR1 LGHDT, CDR2 YNNKEL (reference sequence). CDR3 sequence reads: CASSPKDRVSYNEQFF. CDR3 sequence (DNA): TGTGCCAGCAGCCCCAAAGATAGGGTCTCCTACAATGAGCAGTTCTTC.

This clonotype was found a few times. The CDR3 DNA sequence: TGTGCCATCAGAGGGGCGGTCGGGGAGCTGTTTTTT. Protein: CAIRGAVGELFF. The chain employs TRBV10-3 and TRBJ2-2; possible D gene TRBD1, 5 bases. V lost 6 bases to trimming and J lost 7 bases, with 9 bases between them. Germline CDR1 is ENHRY and CDR2 is SYGVKD. This CDR3 comprises 12 residues.

This clonotype was counted a few times. The chain joins TRBV25-1 to TRBJ2-1; D gene unclear. This CDR3 region has 14 residues. V was cut by 4 bases and J by 8 bases, with 15 bases left in between. The V gene's germline CDR1 is MGHDK and CDR2 SYGVNS. The CDR3 spells CASSVAAKSYEQFF. CDR3 DNA: TGTGCCAGCAGTGTGGCCGCAAAGTCCTATGAGCAGTTCTTC.

The chain carries TRBV6-5 and TRBJ2-1; no clear D gene. V lost 6 bases, J lost 1 base, and 13 bases lay in between. The CDR3 runs to 15 residues. Germline CDR1 MNHEY, CDR2 SVGAGI. The CDR3 bases are TGTGCCAGCAGGCTACGGGCCGATTCCTACAATGAGCAGTTCTTC. Protein sequence: CASRLRADSYNEQFF.

V is TRBV4-1 and J is TRBJ2-7; no reliable D call. CDR3 size: 15 residues. In germline, CDR1 is MGHRA, CDR2 YSYEKL. V was cut by 3 bases and J by 2 bases, with 14 bases left in between. This CDR3 is CASSQSPRHPYEQYF. The CDR3 DNA sequence: TGCGCCAGCAGCCAGTCTCCCCGACACCCCTACGAGCAGTACTTC.

Here the CDR3 reads CASSQGDSKNIQYF. CDR3 DNA: TGTGCCAGCAGCCAGGGGGACAGCAAAAACATTCAGTACTTC. The rearrangement joins TRBV3-1 to TRBJ2-4; 7 bases fit TRBD1. The CDR3 consists of 14 residues. V shed 3 bases, J shed 3 bases, and the junction held 2 bases outside the gene matches. The germline V gene has CDR1 LGHDT and CDR2 YNNKEL (reference sequence).

The J gene is TRBJ2-7, the V gene TRBV3-1, with 11 bases matching TRBD1. V shed 0 bases and J 6 bases; nucleotides not matched to a gene: 7. Germline assignment: CDR1 LGHDT and CDR2 YNNKEL (reference sequence). The CDR3 extends over 16 amino acids. CDR3 sequence (DNA): TGTGCCAGCAGCCAAGATCCCGGACAGGGGGCTTTCGAGCAGTACTTC. Its translation is CASSQDPGQGAFEQYF.

The CDR3 protein is CASSPPRGAATQYF. Here the CDR3 DNA reads TGTGCCAGCTCACCACCGAGGGGGGCAGCTACGCAGTATTTT. This rearrangement joins TRBV18 to TRBJ2-3, with D tentatively TRBD1 or TRBD2 (6 bases each). Per the germline V gene, CDR1 is KGHSH and CDR2 is LQKENI. Trimming removed 0 bases from V and 8 bases from J, with 12 bases in between. The CDR3 consists of 14 residues.

The table lists this clonotype with a few counts. The chain has TRBV6-5 and TRBJ2-7; no firm D call. Germline-derived CDR1 and CDR2 are MNHEY and SVGAGI. Deletions cut 6 bases from V and 4 bases from J, with 22 bases between. The CDR3 runs to 16 residues. CDR3 in amino acids: CASSHHQGSHFYEQYF. The CDR3 DNA reads TGTGCCAGCAGCCATCACCAAGGTTCCCATTTTTACGAGCAGTACTTC.

The gene calls are TRBV4-1 and TRBJ1-5; D remains unclear. Germline values: CDR1 MGHRA, CDR2 YSYEKL. Trimming cost V 4 bases and J 0 bases, with 16 bases left between them. The CDR3 covers 17 residues. The CDR3 DNA follows: TGCGCCAGCAGCCCTGAGATCAGGCAGGCTAGCAATCAGCCCCAGCATTTT. Translated, it gives CASSPEIRQASNQPQHF.

This clonotype was found a few times. The CDR3 region is CASSLGLAGGPLSYNEQFF. CDR3 bases: TGTGCCAGCAGTTTGGGACTAGCGGGGGGCCCCCTCTCCTACAATGAGCAGTTCTTC. This chain joins TRBV27 and TRBJ2-1; 15 nucleotides line up with TRBD2. The germline gives CDR1 MNHEY, CDR2 SMNVEV (reference sequence). V shed 3 bases, J shed 0 bases, and the junction held 6 bases outside the gene matches. The CDR3 totals 19 residues.

The chain joins TRBV4-1 to TRBJ2-3; D remains ambiguous. V was trimmed by 5 bases and J by 4 bases, leaving 13 bases between them. CDR3 length: 14 residues. Germline CDR1 and CDR2: MGHRA and YSYEKL. The CDR3 sequence is CASSFSPGPDTQYF. The CDR3 DNA is TGCGCCAGCAGCTTCTCACCGGGCCCAGATACGCAGTATTTT.

This sequence joins TRBV5-1 and TRBJ2-7, with TRBD1 matching 9 bases. Germline CDR1 SGHRS, CDR2 YFSETQ. J gave up 2 bases and V 3 bases, and 9 bases lay outside the gene matches. The CDR3 consists of 16 residues. CDR3 nucleotides: TGCGCCAGCAGCTGGAATCGGGACAGGGTGGCCTACGAGCAGTACTTC. Encoded protein: CASSWNRDRVAYEQYF.

This clonotype has at least ten counts. This chain uses TRBV20-1 with TRBJ2-5, with D tentatively TRBD1 (6 bases). Trimming pared 4 bases from V and 5 bases from J, leaving 23 bases between. Germline assignment: CDR1 DFQATT and CDR2 SNEGSKA (reference sequence). The CDR3 totals 16 residues. CDR3 in DNA: TGCAGTGCTATACGACCCGCCTTGACAGGCAGGGAGACCCAGTACTTC. Its translation: CSAIRPALTGRETQYF.

In DNA, the CDR3 is TGCAGCGTTGATAAGGCAGGGGGCGGCTACGAGCAGTACTTC. Translating it yields CSVDKAGGGYEQYF. The chain carries TRBV29-1 and TRBJ2-7; TRBD1 matches at 8 bases. The germline gives CDR1 SQVTM, CDR2 ANQGSEA. Germline trimming cut 3 bases from V and 3 bases from J; bases unmatched to any gene: 7. The CDR3 consists of 14 residues.

This clonotype was detected only a few times. The J gene is TRBJ2-2, the V gene TRBV6-5, with D unresolved. CDR3 length equals 11 residues. V was shortened by 6 bases and J by 5 bases, with 4 bases between the two germline ends. From germline, CDR1 is MNHEY and CDR2 SVGAGI. The CDR3 nucleotides are TGTGCCAGCAGATGGACCGGGGAGCTGTTTTTT. This gives the protein CASRWTGELFF.

This clonotype was found a few times. The gene calls are TRBV4-2 and TRBJ1-1, with unresolved D. Germline-derived CDR1 and CDR2 are LGHNA and YNFKEQ. Trimming removed 8 bases from V and 5 bases from J, with 18 bases in between. There are 14 residues in the CDR3. CDR3 sequence (DNA): TGTGCCAGCTACGGAGGGCCCTCGAGGACTGAAGCTTTCTTT. Protein: CASYGGPSRTEAFF.

The table lists this clonotype with many counts. CDR3 in amino acids: CASSPRLAGTTDTQYF. In nucleotides, the CDR3 is TGCGCCAGCAGCCCGCGACTAGCGGGGACCACAGATACGCAGTATTTT. The chain uses TRBV4-3 and TRBJ2-3, with TRBD2 matching over 11 bases. With V trimmed by 4 bases and J by 2 bases, 5 bases remained unmatched. This CDR3 has 16 residues. Per the germline V gene, CDR1 is LGHNA and CDR2 is YSLEER.

The genes are TRBV25-1 and TRBJ2-5; D gene unclear. The CDR3 consists of 15 residues. Trimming cost V 2 bases and J 1 base, with 11 bases left between them. Germline V gene lookup returns CDR1 MGHDK and CDR2 SYGVNS. The CDR3 bases are TGTGCCAGCAGTGAACAGGCAGCCAGCCAAGAGACCCAGTACTTC. Protein product: CASSEQAASQETQYF.

There are a few counts of this clonotype. The chain's CDR3 is CSILKQGNEQFF. The CDR3, as DNA: TGCAGCATCCTAAAACAGGGGAATGAGCAGTTCTTC. The gene calls are TRBV29-1 and TRBJ2-1; the match to TRBD1 covers 7 bases. With 8 bases clipped from V and 7 bases from J, the junction kept 8 bases outside the gene matches. Germline assignment: CDR1 SQVTM and CDR2 ANQGSEA. The CDR3 totals 12 residues.

The V and J genes are TRBV19 and TRBJ2-1, with D perhaps assigned TRBD1 or TRBD2 (5 bases each). The CDR3 is 18 residues long. Germline CDR1 reads LNHDA; CDR2 reads SQIVND (reference sequence). V lost 4 bases, J lost 4 bases, and 23 bases lay in between. The CDR3 region is CASSTIRDRRNRYNEQFF. In DNA form, the CDR3 reads TGTGCCAGTAGTACCATCCGGGACCGCCGTAATAGGTACAATGAGCAGTTCTTC.

This clonotype was found a few times. This chain uses TRBV12-3 or TRBV12-4 with TRBJ1-5, with 7 bases identical to TRBD1. J was trimmed by 6 bases and V by 2 bases; bases with no gene match: 7. This CDR3 is built from 15 residues. The CDR3 sequence is CASSLRREGAQPQHF. DNA of the CDR3: TGTGCCAGCAGTTTACGGCGGGAGGGGGCTCAGCCCCAGCATTTT.

The chain carries TRBV5-1 and TRBJ2-6; the D is unclear. The germline gives CDR1 SGHRS, CDR2 YFSETQ. V dropped 2 bases and J dropped 1 base, with 7 bases sitting between them. There are 15 residues in the CDR3. CDR3 nucleotides: TGCGCCAGCAGCTTACTGGAGTCTGGGGCCAACGTCCTGACTTTC. Translation: CASSLLESGANVLTF.

The genes are TRBV20-1 and TRBJ1-2; 9 nucleotides match TRBD1. Germline assignment: CDR1 DFQATT and CDR2 SNEGSKA (reference sequence). J gave up 4 bases and V 1 base, and 7 bases lay outside the gene matches. The CDR3 loop spans 15 amino acids. The CDR3 DNA follows: TGCAGTGCTAGAGCCCTTCCGACAGGGGGCTATGGCTACACCTTC. Translation gives CSARALPTGGYGYTF.

V is TRBV25-1 and J is TRBJ1-1; the match to TRBD1 covers 9 bases. The ends lost 8 bases at V and 3 bases at J; junction bases unmatched: 7. Per germline, CDR1 MGHDK and CDR2 SYGVNS. CDR3 length equals 14 residues. CDR3 sequence (DNA): TGTGCCAGCGACGCGGGACAGGGATACACTGAAGCTTTCTTT. It yields the protein CASDAGQGYTEAFF. Using reference TRBV25-1 and TRBJ1-1 for the parts outside the CDR3, the full variable domain is EADIYQTPRYLVIGTGKKITLECSQTMGHDKMYWYQQDPGMELHLIHYSYGVNSTEKGDLSSESTVSRIRTEHFPLTLESARPSHTSQYLCASDAGQGYTEAFFGQGTRLTVV.

This clonotype was observed at least ten times. This chain uses TRBV3-1 with TRBJ2-1, with D possibly TRBD1 on 6 matching bases. Trimming cost V 0 bases and J 4 bases, with 16 bases left between them. This CDR3 comprises 17 residues. Looked up from germline, CDR1 is LGHDT and CDR2 is YNNKEL (reference sequence). For the CDR3, the DNA is TGTGCCAGCAGCCAAGATAAGGGGGTAGCACAATACAATGAGCAGTTCTTC. Amino acids: CASSQDKGVAQYNEQFF.

Many counts were recorded for this clonotype. V and J are TRBV11-2 and TRBJ2-1; either TRBD1 or TRBD2 may fit D (5 bases each). The germline V gene encodes CDR1 SGHAT and CDR2 FQNNGV. V shed 0 bases and J shed 7 bases, with 10 bases lying between them. The CDR3 runs to 14 residues. The CDR3 DNA reads TGTGCCAGCAGCTTAGATGGGACCGTTAATGAGCAGTTCTTC. This encodes CASSLDGTVNEQFF.